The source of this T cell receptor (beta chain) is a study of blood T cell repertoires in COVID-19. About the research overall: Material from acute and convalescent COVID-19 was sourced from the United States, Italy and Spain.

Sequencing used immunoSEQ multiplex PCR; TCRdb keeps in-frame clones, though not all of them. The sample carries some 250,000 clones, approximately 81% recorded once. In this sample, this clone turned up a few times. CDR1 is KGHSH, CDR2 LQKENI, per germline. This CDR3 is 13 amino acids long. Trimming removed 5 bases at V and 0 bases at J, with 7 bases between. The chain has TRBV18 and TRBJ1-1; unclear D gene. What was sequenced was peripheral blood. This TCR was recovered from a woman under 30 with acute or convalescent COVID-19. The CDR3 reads CASSGGLNTEAFF. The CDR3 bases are TGTGCCAGCTCAGGAGGACTGAACACTGAAGCTTTCTTT.